This entry features one TCR beta chain sequence. Its antigen is unknown. In each sample, 10^5 or so TCR templates were assayed. Repertoires were generated with immunoSEQ multiplex PCR, while TCRdb's copy carries only in-frame clones and drops some. This repertoire shows approximately 120,000 clones, around 92% found once; its top ten account for approximately 0.75%. The sample belongs to a study of siplizumab effects on memory and regulatory T cells. Notes on the study in general: For siplizumab cultures, the suppressive function of their proliferating Tregs was not confirmed. Relative to controls at roughly 26%, mappable alloreactive CD4+ clones exhibited a mean Treg-derived proportion of approximately 70% with siplizumab.

The CDR3 is 15 residues long. Germline CDR1 and CDR2: SGHTA and FQGNSA. V gave up 0 bases and J gave up 5 bases, with 11 bases separating them. The chain employs TRBV7-2 and TRBJ2-1; D unclear. The clonotype comes from a human donor in good health. Input material: Tregs sorted from blood. The CDR3 spells CASSLAGGRNNEQFF. Written as DNA, the CDR3 is TGTGCCAGCAGCTTAGCGGGTGGGCGAAACAATGAGCAGTTCTTC.